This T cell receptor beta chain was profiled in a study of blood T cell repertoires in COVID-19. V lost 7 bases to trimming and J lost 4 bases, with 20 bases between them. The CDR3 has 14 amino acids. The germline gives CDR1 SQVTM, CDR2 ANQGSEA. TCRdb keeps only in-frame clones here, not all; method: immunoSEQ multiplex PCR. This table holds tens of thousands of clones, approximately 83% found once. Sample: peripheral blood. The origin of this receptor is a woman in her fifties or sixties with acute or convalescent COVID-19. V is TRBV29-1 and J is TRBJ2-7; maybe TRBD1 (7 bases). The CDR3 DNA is TGCAGCGCTGGAATAGGGGGGACAGTATACGAGCAGTACTTC. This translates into CSAGIGGTVYEQYF.